This T cell receptor (beta chain) is from a study of cytomegalovirus exposure and HLA in healthy donors. Study details: There were around 390 genotyped donors. Of these, 81% fell in the genetic ancestry cluster associated with self-reported Caucasian donors. Study-wide findings and caveats: It has been reported that TCR beta sequences accurately predicted the HLA-A and HLA-B alleles of most subjects. TCR beta V segments were, for the most part, productive about 87% or about 30% of the time in an earlier analysis. Per a later analysis, about 15,000 TCR beta sequences showed association with HLA alleles at 0.05 false discovery rate.

A word on this clone: Its antigen is unidentified.

The primer mix had 60 Vbeta and 13 Jbeta primers. Measured with immunoSEQ multiplex PCR; TCRdb has only the in-frame clones, and not every one. The sample has 130,000 or so clones. The CDR3 is made up of 12 amino acids. Trimming took off 5 bases at V and 6 bases at J, with 9 bases between the two ends. Germline V gene data show CDR1 as SGHTA and CDR2 as FQGNSA. The receptor's source is a woman aged 40 to 55 in good health and CMV-seronegative. Sequencing input: PBMCs. The chain recombines TRBV7-2 with TRBJ2-3; D is uncertain. The CDR3, as DNA: TGTGCCAGCAGCCAGAAGAGGGATACGCAGTATTTT. Translation: CASSQKRDTQYF.